The rows below give T cell receptor beta chains drawn from one sample of a study of cytomegalovirus exposure and HLA in healthy donors. Produced via immunoSEQ multiplex PCR; TCRdb's table is partial and in-frame only. The table lists some 260,000 clones, 90% of them singletons. Specimen: PBMCs. The source is a young woman in good health and CMV-seronegative. CDR3s include the opening cysteine and the closing phenylalanine or tryptophan. Each record gives: V gene, J gene, D gene, CDR3 length, clone size, CDR3 DNA, CDR3 protein. D genes are given only for firm matches. Clone sizes are given selectively: once, few, many, or a class where the clone is expanded.

V: TRBV28
J: TRBJ2-7
D: .
length: 11
size: .
DNA: TGTGCCAGCAGTTCGCTCTACGAGCAGTACTTC
CDR3: CASSSLYEQYF

V: TRBV6-1
J: TRBJ1-4
D: TRBD1
length: 18
size: .
DNA: TGTGCCAGCAGTGCCGACAGGGGAGGGTTACGAAGAGGGGAAAAACTGTTTTTT
CDR3: CASSADRGGLRRGEKLFF

V: TRBV4-2
J: TRBJ2-3
D: TRBD2
length: 18
size: .
DNA: TGTGCCAGCAGCCAAGAGGCGATACTAGCGGGAGGATGGGATACGCAGTATTTT
CDR3: CASSQEAILAGGWDTQYF

V: TRBV9
J: TRBJ2-7
D: TRBD2
length: 14
size: few
DNA: TGTGCCAGCAGCCCCCGACTAGCGGTCTACGAGCAGTACTTC
CDR3: CASSPRLAVYEQYF

V: TRBV10-3
J: TRBJ1-2
D: .
length: 15
size: .
DNA: TGTGCCATCAGGATGGACGGCGACCTGGTGGAGGGCTACACCTTC
CDR3: CAIRMDGDLVEGYTF

V: TRBV5-1
J: TRBJ2-1
D: TRBD2
length: 16
size: .
DNA: TGCGCCAGCAGCTTTATCAGTACTAGCGGGTACAATGAGCAGTTCTTC
CDR3: CASSFISTSGYNEQFF

V: TRBV29-1
J: TRBJ2-7
D: TRBD1
length: 14
size: .
DNA: TGCAGCGTCGCAGGACAGGGGGCGACATGGGAGCAGTACTTC
CDR3: CSVAGQGATWEQYF

V: TRBV9
J: TRBJ2-3
D: .
length: 16
size: .
DNA: TGTGCCAGCAGCGTATCAGGTTGGGGTGGGACAGATACGCAGTATTTT
CDR3: CASSVSGWGGTDTQYF

V: TRBV5-1
J: TRBJ1-1
D: TRBD1
length: 14
size: .
DNA: TGCGCCAGCAGCCTAGGACAGGGACTCACTGAAGCTTTCTTT
CDR3: CASSLGQGLTEAFF

V: TRBV6-4
J: TRBJ2-1
D: .
length: 14
size: .
DNA: TGTGCCAGCAGTTACCGGGGCGAGGGGGATGAGCAGTTCTTC
CDR3: CASSYRGEGDEQFF

V: TRBV5-1
J: TRBJ2-5
D: .
length: 14
size: .
DNA: TGCGCCAGCAGCTTGAAGGGGCCGTTGGAGACCCAGTACTTC
CDR3: CASSLKGPLETQYF

V: TRBV11-2
J: TRBJ2-7
D: TRBD2
length: 14
size: once
DNA: TGTGCCAGCAGCGAGACTAGCGGGACGTACGAGCAGTACTTC
CDR3: CASSETSGTYEQYF

V: TRBV7-2
J: TRBJ2-7
D: .
length: 13
size: .
DNA: TGTGCCAGCAGGCAAGGACACACCTACGAGCAGTACTTC
CDR3: CASRQGHTYEQYF

V: TRBV11-2
J: TRBJ2-7
D: .
length: 12
size: few
DNA: TGTGCCAGCAGCTTAAGGGTCTACGAGCAGTACTTC
CDR3: CASSLRVYEQYF

V: TRBV19
J: TRBJ2-1
D: .
length: 15
size: .
DNA: TGTGCCAGTAGCGACTCCGGTTACTCCTACAATGAGCAGTTCTTC
CDR3: CASSDSGYSYNEQFF

V: TRBV28
J: TRBJ2-7
D: .
length: 12
size: .
DNA: TGTGCCAGCAGCCAAGACAGCTACGAGCAGTACTTC
CDR3: CASSQDSYEQYF

V: TRBV19
J: TRBJ2-2
D: TRBD2
length: 17
size: .
DNA: TGTGCCAGTAGTATAGACAGGGGACTAGCGAACACCGGGGAGCTGTTTTTT
CDR3: CASSIDRGLANTGELFF

V: TRBV5-6
J: TRBJ1-2
D: .
length: 12
size: once
DNA: TGTGCCAGCAGCTTGTGGCCAGGGGAACACACCTTC
CDR3: CASSLWPGEHTF

V: TRBV7-9
J: TRBJ2-5
D: .
length: 13
size: .
DNA: TGTGCCAGCAGCTCCACAGGGTTAGAGACCCAGTACTTC
CDR3: CASSSTGLETQYF

V: TRBV28
J: TRBJ2-7
D: .
length: 12
size: .
DNA: TGTGCCAGTGGGACGGGTTCCTACGAGCAGTACTTC
CDR3: CASGTGSYEQYF

V: TRBV18
J: TRBJ2-2
D: TRBD2
length: 18
size: few
DNA: TGTGCCAGCTCACCGGGACTAGCGGGAGGGCCGAACACCGGGGAGCTGTTTTTT
CDR3: CASSPGLAGGPNTGELFF

V: TRBV5-1
J: TRBJ2-2
D: TRBD2
length: 16
size: .
DNA: TGCGCCAGCAGCCCTGGACTAGCGGGAGCTGGCGGGGAGCTGTTTTTT
CDR3: CASSPGLAGAGGELFF

V: TRBV19
J: TRBJ2-6
D: .
length: 15
size: .
DNA: TGTGCCAGTAGTATAGTTGGCTTCGGGGCCAACGTCCTGACTTTC
CDR3: CASSIVGFGANVLTF

V: TRBV27
J: TRBJ2-3
D: TRBD2
length: 14
size: .
DNA: TGTGCCAGCCAACTAGCGGGAGTTTTTAGTACGCAGTATTTT
CDR3: CASQLAGVFSTQYF